The rows below give T cell receptor beta chains drawn from one sample of a study of blood T cell repertoires in COVID-19. The method was immunoSEQ multiplex PCR; TCRdb's version includes in-frame clones alone and lacks a portion of them. The profile shows about 330,000 clones, 65% to 85% of them singletons. Sequencing was carried out using peripheral blood. The receptors were sampled from a woman in her forties or fifties with acute or convalescent COVID-19. Both conserved end residues are part of each CDR3. The order of the fields is CDR3 protein, CDR3 DNA, clone size, D gene, V gene, J gene. D genes are given only for firm matches. Size values are once, few and many counts, or a class for expanded clones, and some rows have none.

cdr3_aa: CATSPDRNYGYTF
cdr3_nt: TGTGCCACCAGCCCAGACAGGAACTATGGCTACACCTTC
clone_size: .
d_call: .
v_call: TRBV15
j_call: TRBJ1-2

cdr3_aa: CASSMALAGDTGELFF
cdr3_nt: TGTGCCAGTAGTATGGCCCTTGCGGGGGACACCGGGGAGCTGTTTTTT
clone_size: .
d_call: TRBD2
v_call: TRBV19
j_call: TRBJ2-2

cdr3_aa: CSVTEADRGRYEQYF
cdr3_nt: TGCAGCGTCACCGAAGCCGACAGGGGGAGGTACGAGCAGTACTTC
clone_size: .
d_call: TRBD1
v_call: TRBV29-1
j_call: TRBJ2-7

cdr3_aa: CASSQNRGSGELFF
cdr3_nt: TGTGCCAGCAGCCAAAACAGGGGAAGCGGGGAGCTGTTTTTT
clone_size: .
d_call: TRBD1
v_call: TRBV4-2
j_call: TRBJ2-2

cdr3_aa: CASSYGQGSNEQFF
cdr3_nt: TGTGCCAGCAGTTACGGCCAGGGGAGCAATGAGCAGTTCTTC
clone_size: .
d_call: .
v_call: TRBV6-5
j_call: TRBJ2-1

cdr3_aa: CASSRDREQPQHF
cdr3_nt: TGCGCCAGCAGCCGGGACAGGGAACAGCCCCAGCATTTT
clone_size: .
d_call: TRBD1
v_call: TRBV5-1
j_call: TRBJ1-5

cdr3_aa: CASLGGDSGANVLTF
cdr3_nt: TGTGCCAGTTTGGGCGGGGACTCTGGGGCCAACGTCCTGACTTTC
clone_size: once
d_call: .
v_call: TRBV19
j_call: TRBJ2-6

cdr3_aa: CAWRERVSTDTQYF
cdr3_nt: TGTGCCTGGAGAGAGCGGGTAAGCACAGATACGCAGTATTTT
clone_size: .
d_call: .
v_call: TRBV30
j_call: TRBJ2-3

cdr3_aa: CASSFKAETLAKNIQYF
cdr3_nt: TGTGCCAGCAGCTTCAAGGCGGAGACCTTAGCCAAAAACATTCAGTACTTC
clone_size: .
d_call: .
v_call: TRBV7-9
j_call: TRBJ2-4

cdr3_aa: CASSPRWRAGTDTQYF
cdr3_nt: TGTGCCAGCAGCCCCCGATGGAGGGCCGGCACAGATACGCAGTATTTT
clone_size: .
d_call: .
v_call: TRBV7-2
j_call: TRBJ2-3

cdr3_aa: CASSDAGGETEAFF
cdr3_nt: TGTGCCAGCAGTGACGCAGGGGGTGAGACTGAAGCTTTCTTT
clone_size: .
d_call: TRBD1
v_call: TRBV6-4
j_call: TRBJ1-1

cdr3_aa: CATQDRNTGELFF
cdr3_nt: TGTGCCACCCAGGACAGAAACACCGGGGAGCTGTTTTTT
clone_size: few
d_call: .
v_call: TRBV24-1
j_call: TRBJ2-2

cdr3_aa: CASSPGQGNNEQFF
cdr3_nt: TGTGCCAGCAGCCCGGGACAGGGTAACAATGAGCAGTTCTTC
clone_size: .
d_call: TRBD1
v_call: TRBV7-8
j_call: TRBJ2-1

cdr3_aa: CASSLTSGQTQYF
cdr3_nt: TGTGCCAGCAGCTTAACTAGCGGTCAGACCCAGTACTTC
clone_size: once
d_call: TRBD2
v_call: TRBV7-8
j_call: TRBJ2-5

cdr3_aa: CASSQGQGREQYF
cdr3_nt: TGTGCCAGCAGCCAGGGACAGGGGCGCGAGCAGTACTTC
clone_size: .
d_call: TRBD1
v_call: TRBV11-3
j_call: TRBJ2-7

cdr3_aa: CASSRGLNEKLFF
cdr3_nt: TGTGCCAGCAGCCGGGGACTTAATGAAAAACTGTTTTTT
clone_size: .
d_call: .
v_call: TRBV11-3
j_call: TRBJ1-4

cdr3_aa: CSVPEGSGGSNTEAFF
cdr3_nt: TGCAGCGTTCCTGAGGGTTCAGGGGGGAGCAACACTGAAGCTTTCTTT
clone_size: .
d_call: TRBD1
v_call: TRBV29-1
j_call: TRBJ1-1